This entry lists 25 T cell receptor beta chains sequenced from one sample in a study of blood T cell repertoires in COVID-19. Sequencing was performed with immunoSEQ multiplex PCR; in TCRdb, only in-frame clones are kept and a portion is missing. The sample carries under 100,000 clones, approximately 78% recorded once. Source material: peripheral blood. These receptors all come from a man in his sixties with acute or convalescent COVID-19.

This clone was seen a few times. V usage is TRBV11-1 and J usage is TRBJ1-2, with 9 nucleotides matching TRBD1. This CDR3 has 14 amino acids. The junction had 5 bases not matched to a gene; V was cut back by 4 bases and J by 5 bases. CDR1 and CDR2 from the germline V gene are SGHAT and FQDESV (reference sequence). The CDR3 bases are TGTGCCAGCAGCTCCCGACAGGGGGGTTATGGCTACACCTTC. It specifies CASSSRQGGYGYTF.

V usage is TRBV29-1 and J usage is TRBJ1-1; unclear D gene. Trimming cost V 1 base and J 2 bases, with 5 bases left between them. CDR3 length equals 12 residues. CDR1 SQVTM and CDR2 ANQGSEA come from the germline V gene. The CDR3 spells CSVEVQNTEAFF. As DNA, the CDR3 is TGCAGCGTTGAAGTACAAAACACTGAAGCTTTCTTT.

The rearrangement links TRBV3-1 (or the pseudogene TRBV3-2) to TRBJ1-3; D gene uncertain. Germline CDR1 LGHDT, CDR2 YNNKEL (reference sequence). CDR3 length equals 15 residues. V lost 5 bases and J lost 0, with 11 bases in between. CDR3 loop: CASSTTARSGNTIYF. In DNA, the CDR3 is TGTGCCAGCAGCACCACAGCACGCTCTGGAAACACCATATATTTT.

This clone was seen more than once but under ten times. The V gene is TRBV3-1 (or the pseudogene TRBV3-2), the J gene TRBJ1-3, with TRBD1 as a possible D gene (5 bases). The V and J ends lost 1 base and 7 bases respectively, with 11 bases between them. The CDR3 consists of 14 residues. Germline V gene sequence: CDR1 LGHDT, CDR2 YNNKEL (reference sequence). As DNA, the CDR3 is TGTGCCAGCAGCCAAGGGACACTGGGTAACACCATATATTTT. Amino acid sequence: CASSQGTLGNTIYF.

This CDR3 is CASSRRGTSTDTQYF. DNA of the CDR3: TGTGCCAGCAGTCGACGGGGTACCTCCACAGATACGCAGTATTTT. This chain links TRBV27 with TRBJ2-3; D is perhaps TRBD2 (5 bases). V lost 5 bases and J lost 2, with 14 bases in between. There are 15 residues in the CDR3. Germline loops: CDR1 MNHEY, CDR2 SMNVEV (reference sequence).

This clone was recorded only once. This chain links TRBV7-3 with TRBJ2-3; weak D call: TRBD1 (5 bases). The V end lost 3 bases, the J end lost 4 bases, and 11 bases lay between the germline ends. Germline V gene lookup returns CDR1 SGHTA and CDR2 FQGTGA. The CDR3 extends over 14 amino acids. The CDR3: CASSFPGRADTQYF. Here the CDR3 DNA reads TGTGCCAGCAGCTTTCCAGGGCGAGCAGATACGCAGTATTTT.

This clone was seen only once. V and J are TRBV2 and TRBJ1-2; D is uncertain. V shed 6 bases and J shed 0 bases, with 11 bases lying between them. Germline CDR1 and CDR2: SNHLY and FYNNEI. This CDR3 has 14 residues. The CDR3 loop is CASSDDTSNYGYTF. For the CDR3, the DNA is TGTGCCAGCAGCGATGACACCTCTAACTATGGCTACACCTTC.

The chain combines TRBV5-1 with TRBJ2-1; D is possibly TRBD2 (5 bases). CDR3 length: 15 residues. Germline loops: CDR1 SGHRS, CDR2 YFSETQ. V lost 4 bases, J lost 5 bases, and 16 bases lay in between. In DNA form, the CDR3 reads TGCGCCAGCAGCCCGGGATCTATGACAAACAATGAGCAGTTCTTC. Protein sequence: CASSPGSMTNNEQFF. Supplemented by reference TRBV5-1 and TRBJ2-1, the full variable domain reads KAGVTQTPRYLIKTRGQQVTLSCSPISGHRSVSWYQQTPGQGLQFLFEYFSETQRNKGNFPGRFSGRQFSNSRSEMNVSTLELGDSALYLCASSPGSMTNNEQFFGPGTRLTVL.

The rearrangement joins TRBV27 to TRBJ1-1, with D maybe TRBD1 (5 bases). The germline V gene encodes CDR1 MNHEY and CDR2 SMNVEV (reference sequence). Between the trimmed V and J ends, which lost 5 bases and 7 bases, there was a span of 8 bases. There are 11 residues in the CDR3. Here the CDR3 reads CASSTGLEAFF. CDR3 coding DNA: TGTGCCAGCAGTACGGGACTTGAAGCTTTCTTT.

The rearrangement links TRBV29-1 to TRBJ1-1, with TRBD1 as a possible D gene (6 bases). Germline-derived CDR1 and CDR2 are SQVTM and ANQGSEA. V gave up 7 bases and J gave up 1 base, with 16 bases separating them. The CDR3 consists of 14 residues. In DNA, the CDR3 is TGCAGCGGGCAAGGACAGAGGGCGAACACTGAAGCTTTCTTT. Encoded protein: CSGQGQRANTEAFF.

The chain uses TRBV5-6 and TRBJ2-7; no firm D call. CDR1 SGHDT and CDR2 YYEEEE come from the germline V gene. Trimming shortened V by 0 bases and J by 0 bases, and 10 bases separated the two germline ends. The CDR3 is 15 residues long. CDR3 protein: CASSLELRSSYEQYF. The CDR3 nucleotides read TGTGCCAGCAGCTTGGAGTTGCGTAGCTCCTACGAGCAGTACTTC.

V and J are TRBV19 and TRBJ1-5; unclear D gene. The ends were cut back, 8 bases at V and 0 bases at J, with 17 bases in the middle. The CDR3 has 16 amino acids. Germline values: CDR1 LNHDA, CDR2 SQIVND (reference sequence). CDR3 sequence: CASSTSTFYSNQPQHF. CDR3 bases: TGTGCCAGTTCGACAAGTACATTTTATAGCAATCAGCCCCAGCATTTT.

The J gene is TRBJ2-3, the V gene TRBV11-2, with 13 nucleotides matching TRBD2. The germline V gene encodes CDR1 SGHAT and CDR2 FQNNGV. The length of the CDR3 is 17 residues. V lost 5 bases, J lost 3 bases, and 8 bases stayed unmatched. In DNA form, the CDR3 reads TGTGCCAGCAGCCTTCGGACTAGCGGGAGTCAGACAGATACGCAGTATTTT. Its protein product is CASSLRTSGSQTDTQYF.

The chain has TRBV19 and TRBJ1-5; 10 nucleotides agree with TRBD1. The CDR3 consists of 17 residues. V lost 6 bases and J lost 3; bases outside the gene matches: 11. Germline assignment: CDR1 LNHDA and CDR2 SQIVND (reference sequence). The CDR3 is CASRGGTGAFPNQPQHF. In nucleotides, the CDR3 is TGTGCCAGTAGGGGCGGGACAGGGGCTTTCCCCAATCAGCCCCAGCATTTT.

For the CDR3, the DNA is TGTGCCAGCAGCAAGGGGGTCCGAGAGACCCAGTACTTC. This sequence encodes CASSKGVRETQYF. V is TRBV5-8 and J is TRBJ2-5; D perhaps matches TRBD1 (6 bases). From germline, CDR1 is SGHTS and CDR2 YDEGEE. There are 13 residues in the CDR3. With 4 bases removed from V and 4 bases from J, the gap between germline ends came to 11 bases.

The chain's CDR3 is CASSFLQGSGYTF. CDR3 DNA: TGTGCCAGCAGTTTTTTACAGGGCTCTGGCTACACCTTC. The genes are TRBV12-3 or TRBV12-4 and TRBJ1-2; a possible D gene is TRBD1 (6 bases). Trimming shortened V by 3 bases and J by 7 bases, and 12 bases separated the two germline ends. This CDR3 is built from 13 residues.

This rearrangement joins TRBV18 to TRBJ1-1; no clear D. This CDR3 has 13 amino acids. The V gene lost 2 bases and the J gene lost 4 bases, with 8 bases spanning the gap. The germline gives CDR1 KGHSH, CDR2 LQKENI. CDR3 amino acids: CASSPGEGTEAFF. Written as DNA, the CDR3 is TGTGCCAGCTCACCAGGGGAGGGCACTGAAGCTTTCTTT.

This rearrangement joins TRBV2 to TRBJ2-1, with a weak D call TRBD2 (6 bases). The CDR3 length is 11 residues. V lost 11 bases, J lost 7 bases, and 12 bases lay in between. CDR1 and CDR2 (germline): SNHLY, FYNNEI. The CDR3 DNA reads as TGTGCCTCTTCCGGGACTAATGAGCAGTTCTTC. This translates into CASSGTNEQFF.

The CDR3 spells CASSPGLAGGSHEQYF. In DNA form, the CDR3 reads TGTGCCAGCAGCCCTGGACTAGCGGGCGGTAGCCACGAGCAGTACTTC. The chain employs TRBV27 and TRBJ2-7, with 11 nucleotides matching TRBD2. Germline lookup yields CDR1 MNHEY and CDR2 SMNVEV (reference sequence). This CDR3 comprises 16 residues. Trimming removed 6 bases from V and 5 bases from J; junction bases left unmatched: 12.

The chain couples TRBV7-2 to TRBJ1-2, with 7 bases that match TRBD1. The germline gives CDR1 SGHTA, CDR2 FQGNSA. V dropped 5 bases and J dropped 5; count of bases not matched to a gene: 5. The CDR3 runs 13 residues. The CDR3 coding sequence is TGTGCCAGCAGCGCCCCGGGACAGTATGGCTACACCTTC. Protein product: CASSAPGQYGYTF.

The rearrangement joins TRBV6-5 to TRBJ2-1; 9 nucleotides agree with TRBD2. Germline-derived CDR1 and CDR2 are MNHEY and SVGAGI. The CDR3 runs 16 residues. V trimming: 3 bases; J trimming: 9 bases; junction bases outside the gene matches: 12. The DNA for the CDR3 is TGTGCCAGCAGTTATGGTAGCGGGGGACCCGAGGGTGAGCAGTTCTTC. Protein sequence: CASSYGSGGPEGEQFF.

The sample holds a few counts of this clone. The rearrangement links TRBV29-1 to TRBJ2-4; D is uncertain. Trimming shortened V by 4 bases and J by 7 bases, and 5 bases separated the two germline ends. The CDR3 extends over 10 amino acids. Germline CDR1 is SQVTM and CDR2 is ANQGSEA. For the CDR3, the DNA is TGCAGCGTTGTCGAGAACATTCAGTACTTC. It encodes CSVVENIQYF.

This sequence joins TRBV28 and TRBJ2-7, with 12 bases matching TRBD2. This CDR3 has 16 amino acids. The V gene end was trimmed by 5 bases and the J gene end by 3 bases; junction bases not matched to a gene: 8. The germline gives CDR1 MDHEN, CDR2 SYDVKM. CDR3 sequence (DNA): TGTGCCAGCAGTGCGCCCTGGACTAGCGGGAACTACGAGCAGTACTTC. Amino acid sequence: CASSAPWTSGNYEQYF.

The genes are TRBV6-1 and TRBJ2-3; maybe TRBD2 (6 bases). Trimming cost V 2 bases and J 0 bases, with 9 bases left between them. The CDR3 loop spans 15 amino acids. Germline-derived CDR1 and CDR2 are MNHNS and SASEGT. This CDR3 reads CASSEISGSTDTQYF. In nucleotides, the CDR3 is TGTGCCAGCAGTGAAATTAGCGGTAGCACAGATACGCAGTATTTT.

The V and J genes are TRBV5-1 and TRBJ2-2, with 7 nucleotides matching TRBD2. The CDR3 runs 16 residues. Germline assignment: CDR1 SGHRS and CDR2 YFSETQ. With 1 base clipped from V and 6 bases from J, the junction kept 9 bases outside the gene matches. The CDR3 here is CASSLQGGSRPGELFF. The CDR3 coding sequence is TGCGCCAGCAGCTTGCAAGGCGGGAGCCGACCCGGGGAGCTGTTTTTT.